This T cell receptor beta chain emerged from a study of blood T cells in healthy people across ages. Donors gave around 10 milliliters of peripheral blood apiece. Next came a second PCR, run for about 7 to 12 cycles, which used a sample-barcoded 5' primer along with a J-beta primer mix. The authors tagged each cDNA molecule using a template-switch adaptor with 12 random nucleotides. TCRdb redid the calling of the 5' RACE reads with MiXCR, one entry per CDR3 protein. The data hold some 1.4 million distinct CDR3 sequences, with around 39% observed a single time. Worth noting for this clonotype: Antigen: not known. One end of the junction does not line up with germline, which may come from a read error.

Regarding the study as a whole: Investigators viewed diversity estimates from one million T cells as underestimates, the study reported.

CDR1 is SGHVS and CDR2 is FQNEAQ in the germline V gene. There are 15 residues in the CDR3. The TCR was taken from a woman aged 18-29 years in good health. This chain links TRBV7-8 with TRBJ1-5, with D hard to call. Sample: blood. The CDR3: CASSFSGESTQPQHF. In DNA, the CDR3 is TGTGCCAGCAGCTTTTCCGGGGAAAGCACTCAGCCCCAGCATTTT.